This T cell receptor beta chain originates from a study of blood T cells in healthy people across ages. Broader study findings: Researchers judged that diversity estimates from one million T cells fell short of true values. CMV status of donors was not determined, possibly confounding expanded clonotype changes.

A second PCR of roughly 6 to 12 cycles used a sample-barcoded 5' primer and a J-beta primer mix. Each CDR3 protein is one row after TCRdb ran MiXCR on the 5' RACE reads. The profile shows around 600,000 distinct CDR3 sequences, around half of them singletons. Looked up from germline, CDR1 is MNHEY and CDR2 is SMNVEV (reference sequence). With 8 bases removed from V and 5 bases from J, the gap between germline ends came to 9 bases. CDR3 length: 11 amino acids. This clonotype was counted a few times. The target antigen is unknown. The source material was blood. The sequence was obtained from an elderly man in good health. The rearrangement joins TRBV27 to TRBJ1-1; no reliable D call. The CDR3 DNA reads as TGTGCCAGCGGCTGGAGAACTGAAGCTTTCTTT. This gives the protein CASGWRTEAFF.